These 7 T cell receptor beta chains were all obtained from the same sample, sequenced in a study of regulatory T cells in long-lasting Graves disease. The time point denotes: newly diagnosed GD, antithyroid drugs for less than 3 months. Scientists built the TCR library using RNA that was extracted from PBMCs. Arm-PCR of CDR3 regions and iRepertoire HTBI primers were used to build TCR beta libraries. TCRdb independently ran MiXCR on the multiplex PCR reads; one entry per CDR3 protein. Among under 800,000 distinct CDR3 sequences listed, 16% were seen once. Separately, the same data were catalogued under a study of T cells in Graves' hyperthyroidism and ophthalmopathy.

The sequencing used peripheral blood mononuclear cells (PBMCs), collected at new diagnosis, from a patient treated with antithyroid drugs. These receptors all stem from a woman aged 30 to 39 with Graves disease.

This clonotype was observed a few times. The gene calls are TRBV6-1 and TRBJ2-1, with D possibly being TRBD1 (5 bases). The V gene lost 6 bases and the J gene lost 6 bases, with 12 bases spanning the gap. This CDR3 spans 13 amino acids. Germline V gene sequence: CDR1 MNHNS, CDR2 SASEGT. The CDR3, as DNA: TGTGCCAGCAGGCCAACAGGTTCCAATGAGCAGTTCTTC. It codes for CASRPTGSNEQFF.

In its sample, this clonotype was seen many times. This rearrangement joins TRBV29-1 to TRBJ2-5; 13 nucleotides agree with TRBD2. The trim removed 7 bases at V and 1 base at J, leaving 6 bases unmatched. This CDR3 has 15 residues. Germline CDR1 and CDR2: SQVTM and ANQGSEA. CDR3 residues: CSARLAGGLQETQYF. The CDR3, as DNA: TGCAGCGCTCGACTAGCGGGAGGTCTCCAAGAGACCCAGTACTTC. Full variable domain (missing parts from reference TRBV29-1 and TRBJ2-5): SAVISQKPSRDICQRGTSLTIQCQVDSQVTMMFWYRQQPGQSLTLIATANQGSEATYESGFVIDKFPISRPNLTFSTLTVSNMSPEDSSIYLCSARLAGGLQETQYFGPGTRLLVL.

This rearrangement joins TRBV4-1 to TRBJ2-1; 11 nucleotides align to TRBD2. The V and J ends lost 1 base and 6 bases, in that order; junction bases with no gene match: 14. The CDR3 contains 19 residues. CDR1 is MGHRA, CDR2 YSYEKL, per germline. The CDR3 spells CASSQGISGRAGSLNEQFF. The CDR3 DNA sequence: TGCGCCAGCAGCCAAGGGATTAGCGGGAGGGCAGGCTCTCTCAATGAGCAGTTCTTC.

In its sample, this clonotype was seen many times. V usage is TRBV27 and J usage is TRBJ2-1, with TRBD2 identical over 9 bases. CDR1 is MNHEY, CDR2 SMNVEV, per germline (reference sequence). V lost 2 bases, J lost 15 bases, and 8 bases stayed unmatched. The CDR3 is 13 amino acids. The CDR3 DNA follows: TGTGCCAGCAGTTTAGCGGGAGGGCTAGGATGGTTCTTC. This codes for CASSLAGGLGWFF.

This clonotype was seen ten or more times. The chain carries TRBV7-2 and TRBJ2-7; no clear D. The CDR3 has 12 residues. Deletions cut 8 bases from V and 2 bases from J, with 10 bases between. Germline CDR1 is SGHTA and CDR2 is FQGNSA. The chain's CDR3 is CASGTVTYEQYF. The CDR3 nucleotides are TGTGCCAGCGGCACTGTTACCTACGAGCAGTACTTC.

This clonotype was seen many times. The CDR3 is CASLRTVQETQYF. The CDR3 region has the DNA TGTGCCAGCCTTAGGACAGTTCAAGAGACCCAGTACTTC. The V gene is TRBV7-2, the J gene TRBJ2-5, with D maybe TRBD1 (6 bases). This CDR3 comprises 13 residues. V lost 8 bases and J lost 2, with 12 bases in between. The germline V gene encodes CDR1 SGHTA and CDR2 FQGNSA.

This clonotype was observed a handful of times. The gene calls are TRBV13 and TRBJ2-5, with 12 bases that match TRBD2. V was pared by 3 bases and J by 5 bases, with 10 bases of the junction left unmatched. This CDR3 spans 17 amino acids. In germline, CDR1 is PRHDT, CDR2 FYEKMQ (reference sequence). This CDR3 is CASSFKTSGRGFETQYF. In DNA form, the CDR3 reads TGTGCCAGCAGCTTCAAGACTAGCGGGAGAGGATTTGAGACCCAGTACTTC.